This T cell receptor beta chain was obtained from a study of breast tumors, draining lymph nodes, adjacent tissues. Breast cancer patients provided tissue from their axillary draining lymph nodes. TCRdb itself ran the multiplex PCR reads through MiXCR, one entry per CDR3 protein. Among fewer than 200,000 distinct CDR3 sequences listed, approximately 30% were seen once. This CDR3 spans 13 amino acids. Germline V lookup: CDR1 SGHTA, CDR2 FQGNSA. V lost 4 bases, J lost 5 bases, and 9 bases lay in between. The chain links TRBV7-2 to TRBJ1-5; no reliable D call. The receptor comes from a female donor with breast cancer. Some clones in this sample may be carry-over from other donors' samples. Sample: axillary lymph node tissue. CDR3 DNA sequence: TGTGCCAGCAGCTCCGGTCTAGATCAGCCCCAGCATTTT. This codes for CASSSGLDQPQHF.